The following is a T cell receptor (beta chain) sequence with its context. Antigen specificity is unknown. 13 Jbeta primers and 60 Vbeta primers were used for the PCR. Assay: immunoSEQ multiplex PCR; the TCRdb copy retains only in-frame clones and omits some. Of 150,000 to 200,000 clones detected, around 68% appear once; the ten largest clones hold less than 1.6%. The data were obtained in a study of cytomegalovirus exposure and HLA in healthy donors. General observations from the study: A later analysis found TCR association rates differed by HLA locus, highest for DRB1 and lowest for HLA-C. Trimming of TCR beta V- and J-genes showed a link, identified in a later analysis, to a missense DCLRE1C variant. CMV serostatus was the sole immune exposure information available.

The V segment lost 4 bases and the J segment 10 bases; nucleotides outside the gene matches: 6. Germline CDR1 reads SGHDT; CDR2 reads YYEEEE. The CDR3 is 14 amino acids. This TCR was recovered from a girl aged 5 to 17 in good health and CMV-seronegative. Sequences were obtained from PBMCs. J is TRBJ1-6 and V is TRBV5-6; 9 bases line up with TRBD1. Here the CDR3 DNA reads TGTGCCAGCAGCGATACAGGGGGCTGGTCACCCCTCCACTTT. Protein product: CASSDTGGWSPLHF.